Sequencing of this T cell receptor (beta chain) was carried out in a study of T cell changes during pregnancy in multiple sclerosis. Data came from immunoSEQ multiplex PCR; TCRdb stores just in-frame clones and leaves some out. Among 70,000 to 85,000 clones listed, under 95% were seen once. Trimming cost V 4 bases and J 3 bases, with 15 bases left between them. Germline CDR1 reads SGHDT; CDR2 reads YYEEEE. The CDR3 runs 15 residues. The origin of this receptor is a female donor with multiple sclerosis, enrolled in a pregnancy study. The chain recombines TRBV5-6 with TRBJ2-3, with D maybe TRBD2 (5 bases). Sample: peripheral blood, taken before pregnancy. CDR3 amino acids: CASSHPRDRTDTQYF. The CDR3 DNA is TGTGCCAGCAGCCACCCCCGGGATCGGACAGATACGCAGTATTTT.